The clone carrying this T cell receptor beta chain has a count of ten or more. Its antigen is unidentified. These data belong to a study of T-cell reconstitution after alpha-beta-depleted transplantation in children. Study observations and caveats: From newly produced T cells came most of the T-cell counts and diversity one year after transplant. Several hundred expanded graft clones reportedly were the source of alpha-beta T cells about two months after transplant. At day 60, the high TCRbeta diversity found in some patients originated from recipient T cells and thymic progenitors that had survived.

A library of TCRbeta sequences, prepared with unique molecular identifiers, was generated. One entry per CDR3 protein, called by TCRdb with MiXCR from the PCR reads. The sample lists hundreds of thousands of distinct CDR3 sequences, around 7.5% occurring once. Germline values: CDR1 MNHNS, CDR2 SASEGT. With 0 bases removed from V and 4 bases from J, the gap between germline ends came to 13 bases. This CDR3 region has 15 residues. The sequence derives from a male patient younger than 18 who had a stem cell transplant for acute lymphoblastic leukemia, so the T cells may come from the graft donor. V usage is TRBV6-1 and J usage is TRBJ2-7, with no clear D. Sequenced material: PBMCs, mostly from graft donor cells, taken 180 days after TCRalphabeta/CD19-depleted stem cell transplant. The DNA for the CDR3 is TGTGCCAGCAGTGAAGCTTACGGGTGGGCTTACGAGCAGTACTTC. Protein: CASSEAYGWAYEQYF.